This TCR beta chain was recovered during a study of blood T cell repertoires in COVID-19. Study-wide background: Spain, Italy and the United States supplied samples that represented acute and convalescent COVID-19.

CDR1 and CDR2 (germline): MNHEY, SVGAGI. The CDR3 sequence is 13 residues long. Trimming removed 6 bases at V and 2 bases at J, with 10 bases between. To note about this clone: Other DNA variants within this sample encode the same CDR3.

Some clones are missing from TCRdb's copy, which holds only in-frame ones; the method was immunoSEQ multiplex PCR. Seen here are roughly 280,000 clones, about 87% observed once, and the top ten hold around 5%. This clonotype was sampled from a woman in her sixties or seventies with COVID-19, enrolled during active disease. Source material: peripheral blood. The V and J genes are TRBV6-5 and TRBJ1-2; no clear D gene. This CDR3 reads CASSRTENYGYTF. In nucleotides, the CDR3 is TGTGCCAGCAGCCGCACAGAGAACTATGGCTACACCTTC.